These 20 T cell receptor beta chains were all obtained from the same sample, sequenced in a study of Ad26.COV2.S vaccination and SARS-CoV-2 variants. TCRdb's copy holds only in-frame clones and misses some; the assay was immunoSEQ multiplex PCR. The data hold about 350,000 clones, with approximately 86% observed a single time. Treatment specified: around 19 received Ad26.COV2.S at low or high dose, single or two shots; about 5 received placebo; per-sample allocation not given. At day 63 after the first vaccine or placebo injection, samples were drawn. The source was peripheral blood, collected in a trial of Ad26.COV2.S vaccine versus placebo. Every receptor here comes from a person between 18 and 59 years old who received the Ad26.COV2.S COVID-19 vaccine or a placebo.

This chain uses TRBV11-2 with TRBJ2-7; 8 nucleotides match TRBD1. The germline V gene has CDR1 SGHAT and CDR2 FQNNGV. The trim removed 6 bases at V and 6 bases at J, leaving 7 bases unmatched. The CDR3 has 13 amino acids. CDR3 sequence (DNA): TGTGCCAGCAGGGCCGCAGGGGGCAGCGAGCAGTACTTC. Protein product: CASRAAGGSEQYF.

The chain links TRBV24-1 to TRBJ1-2; D unresolved. The V gene's germline CDR1 is KGHDR and CDR2 SFDVKD. The germline V and J ends were trimmed by 5 bases and 3 bases, with 9 bases remaining between them. The CDR3 has 13 amino acids. CDR3 nucleotide sequence: TGTGCCACCAGTGTTTCGCAAGACTATGGCTACACCTTC. Amino acid sequence: CATSVSQDYGYTF.

The chain links TRBV28 to TRBJ1-6; D is possibly TRBD1 (5 bases). Germline assignment: CDR1 MDHEN and CDR2 SYDVKM. The CDR3 runs to 15 residues. V was trimmed by 5 bases and J by 0 bases, leaving 8 bases between them. CDR3 region: CASSAGSSYNSPLHF. CDR3 in DNA: TGTGCCAGCAGTGCAGGGAGCTCCTATAATTCACCCCTCCACTTT.

The chain couples TRBV5-4 to TRBJ2-1, with 8 bases matching TRBD2. Germline V gene lookup returns CDR1 SGHNT and CDR2 YYREEE (reference sequence). The ends lost 3 bases at V and 6 bases at J; junction bases unmatched: 2. CDR3 size: 13 residues. The CDR3, as DNA: TGTGCCAGCAGCTCCGCGGGGGGCAATGAGCAGTTCTTC. It specifies CASSSAGGNEQFF.

The chain is built from TRBV5-6 and TRBJ2-1; the D is unclear. The CDR3 totals 12 residues. The ends were cut back, 3 bases at V and 6 bases at J, with 7 bases in the middle. Per germline, CDR1 SGHDT and CDR2 YYEEEE. CDR3 loop: CASSSLVNEQFF. For the CDR3, the DNA is TGTGCCAGCAGCTCTTTGGTCAATGAGCAGTTCTTC. The variable domain in full, with the rest retrieved from reference TRBV5-6 and TRBJ2-1, is DAGVTQSPTHLIKTRGQQVTLRCSPKSGHDTVSWYQQALGQGPQFIFQYYEEEERQRGNFPDRFSGHQFPNYSSELNVNALLLGDSALYLCASSSLVNEQFFGPGTRLTVL.

V gene TRBV28 combines with J gene TRBJ1-5; the match to TRBD1 covers 12 bases. The germline gives CDR1 MDHEN, CDR2 SYDVKM. Trimming cost V 6 bases and J 9 bases; bases outside gene matches: 15. There are 17 residues in the CDR3. CDR3 sequence (DNA): TGTGCCAGCAGCGGGGAGGTGGGACAGGGGGCGCGTGGGCCCCAGCATTTT. Translation gives CASSGEVGQGARGPQHF.

CDR3 DNA sequence: TGTGCCAGTAGTATAGGGTTCCCTCCGAGCTCCTACGAGCAGTACTTC. Its translation: CASSIGFPPSSYEQYF. The genes are TRBV19 and TRBJ2-7, with no clear D. Germline-derived CDR1 and CDR2 are LNHDA and SQIVND (reference sequence). The CDR3 runs 16 residues. Trimming left V 1 base short and J 0 bases short, with 13 bases between.

This clone was recorded only once. The gene calls are TRBV7-9 and TRBJ1-4; D is undetermined. Trimming cost V 6 bases and J 12 bases, with 20 bases left between them. This CDR3 contains 14 residues. The V gene's germline CDR1 is SEHNR and CDR2 FQNEAQ (reference sequence). As DNA, the CDR3 is TGTGCCAGCAGAAAAAAGGACGGTCCGACGGAACTGTTTTTT. Residues: CASRKKDGPTELFF.

The chain recombines TRBV13 with TRBJ2-1; TRBD2 is a possible D gene (6 bases). This CDR3 has 16 residues. V was cut by 3 bases and J by 2 bases, with 14 bases left in between. Germline V gene data show CDR1 as PRHDT and CDR2 as FYEKMQ (reference sequence). In DNA form, the CDR3 reads TGTGCCAGCAGCTTCGTCTCCGGGACTCCCTACAATGAGCAGTTCTTC. Amino acid sequence: CASSFVSGTPYNEQFF. Full variable domain (outside the CDR3, taken from reference TRBV13 and TRBJ2-1): AAGVIQSPRHLIKEKRETATLKCYPIPRHDTVYWYQQGPGQDPQFLISFYEKMQSDKGSIPDRFSAQQFSDYHSELNMSSLELGDSALYFCASSFVSGTPYNEQFFGPGTRLTVL.

This clone has at least ten counts. This chain uses TRBV7-3 with TRBJ2-7, with a weak D call TRBD2 (5 bases). Trimming shortened V by 5 bases and J by 2 bases, and 13 bases separated the two germline ends. The CDR3 sequence is 14 residues long. The V gene's germline CDR1 is SGHTA and CDR2 FQGTGA. The DNA of the CDR3 is TGTGCCAGCAGCCCGTTGGCGGGCCCCTACGAGCAGTACTTC. It is translated as CASSPLAGPYEQYF.

The chain joins TRBV30 to TRBJ1-4; D is ambiguous. The CDR3 runs to 15 residues. V gave up 0 bases and J gave up 0 bases, with 8 bases separating them. Germline V gives CDR1 GTSNPN, CDR2 SVGIG (reference sequence). The CDR3 is CAWSVRATTNEKLFF. The CDR3 nucleotides are TGTGCCTGGAGTGTACGGGCGACAACTAATGAAAAACTGTTTTTT.

In this sample, this clone turned up a few times. The chain links TRBV19 to TRBJ1-1, with D perhaps matching TRBD1 (6 bases). The CDR3 has 15 amino acids. V gave up 0 bases and J gave up 1 base, with 9 bases separating them. CDR1 is LNHDA, CDR2 SQIVND, per germline (reference sequence). DNA of the CDR3: TGTGCCAGTAGTATAGAAGGGGGATGGAACACTGAAGCTTTCTTT. This encodes CASSIEGGWNTEAFF.

The V call is TRBV6-2 or TRBV6-3, the J call TRBJ1-1; D not certain. The V end was cut by 2 bases, the J end by 0 bases, with 7 bases between. The CDR3 consists of 14 residues. Germline lookup yields CDR1 MNHEY and CDR2 SVGEGT. CDR3 sequence (DNA): TGTGCCAGCAGTTACAAACGGATGAACACTGAAGCTTTCTTT. Its translation: CASSYKRMNTEAFF.

The gene calls are TRBV12-3 or TRBV12-4 and TRBJ2-5; D not certain. Deletions cut 3 bases from V and 7 bases from J, with 9 bases between. This CDR3 is built from 12 residues. DNA for the CDR3: TGTGCCAGCAGTTTTGGGGTGGGGACCCAGTACTTC. Translating it yields CASSFGVGTQYF.

J is TRBJ2-7 and V is TRBV28; tentatively, D is TRBD1 (6 bases). This CDR3 region has 14 residues. Per germline, CDR1 MDHEN and CDR2 SYDVKM. Trimming removed 3 bases at V and 7 bases at J, with 16 bases between. CDR3 amino acids: CASSFRWGRREQYF. The CDR3 nucleotides read TGTGCCAGCAGTTTTCGATGGGGGCGTCGAGAGCAGTACTTC.

The rearrangement uses TRBV28 and TRBJ1-4; 8 bases fit TRBD1. Germline V lookup: CDR1 MDHEN, CDR2 SYDVKM. V gave up 4 bases and J gave up 6 bases; unmatched junction bases: 7. CDR3 length: 15 residues. CDR3 amino acids: CASSSPGQADEKLFF. Here the CDR3 DNA reads TGTGCCAGCAGTTCTCCGGGACAGGCTGATGAAAAACTGTTTTTT.

The chain carries TRBV9 and TRBJ2-1; TRBD2 might be the D (5 bases). CDR1 and CDR2 from the germline V gene are SGDLS and YYNGEE. The CDR3 totals 16 residues. Trimming pared 0 bases from V and 6 bases from J, leaving 16 bases between. The CDR3, as DNA: TGTGCCAGCAGCGTAGAATCGGGAAAGCCTCCCAATGAGCAGTTCTTC. Its translation: CASSVESGKPPNEQFF.

V usage is TRBV10-2 and J usage is TRBJ1-5; D is undetermined. The CDR3 loop spans 14 amino acids. Germline V gene lookup returns CDR1 WSHSY and CDR2 SAAADI. V lost 2 bases, J lost 7 bases, and 12 bases lay in between. CDR3 sequence (DNA): TGCGCCAGCAGTGAGATGGGGTTCCCCCAGCCCCAGCATTTT. Its protein is CASSEMGFPQPQHF.

The chain has TRBV6-2 or TRBV6-3 and TRBJ1-6; 7 bases fit TRBD1. This CDR3 contains 16 residues. Germline trimming cut 0 bases from V and 8 bases from J; bases unmatched to any gene: 7. The germline gives CDR1 MNHEY, CDR2 SVGEGT. CDR3 in DNA: TGTGCCAGCAGTTACTCGACAGGGTCGGTCCATTCACCCCTCCACTTT. It is translated as CASSYSTGSVHSPLHF.

V gene TRBV28 combines with J gene TRBJ2-1, with 10 bases aligning to TRBD2. After removal of 3 bases from V and 4 bases from J, the junction contained 3 bases not matched to a gene. Germline CDR1 and CDR2: MDHEN and SYDVKM. There are 15 residues in the CDR3. The DNA for the CDR3 is TGTGCCAGCAGTTTGGGACTAGCGATTTACAATGAGCAGTTCTTC. Its translation: CASSLGLAIYNEQFF.